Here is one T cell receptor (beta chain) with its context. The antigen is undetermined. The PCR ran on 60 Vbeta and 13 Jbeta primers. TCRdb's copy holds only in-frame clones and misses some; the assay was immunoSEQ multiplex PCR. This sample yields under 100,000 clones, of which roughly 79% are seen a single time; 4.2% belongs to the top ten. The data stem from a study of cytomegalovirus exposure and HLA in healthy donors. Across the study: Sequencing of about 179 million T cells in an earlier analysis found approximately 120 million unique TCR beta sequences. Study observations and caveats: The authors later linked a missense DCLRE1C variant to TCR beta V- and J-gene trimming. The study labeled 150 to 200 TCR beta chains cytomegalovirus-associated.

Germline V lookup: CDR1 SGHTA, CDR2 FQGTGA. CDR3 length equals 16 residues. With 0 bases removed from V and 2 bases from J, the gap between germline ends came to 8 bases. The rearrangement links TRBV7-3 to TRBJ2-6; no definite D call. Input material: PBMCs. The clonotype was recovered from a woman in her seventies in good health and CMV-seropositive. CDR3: CASSLTPSAGANVLTF. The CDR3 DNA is TGTGCCAGCAGCTTAACGCCCAGTGCTGGGGCCAACGTCCTGACTTTC.